These 18 T cell receptor beta chains came from one sample sequenced in a study. MiXCR was run by TCRdb on the RT-PCR reads, yielding one entry per CDR3 protein. The profile shows approximately 720,000 distinct CDR3 sequences, approximately 14% of them singletons. Sequenced: memory CD4+ T cells from blood. All receptors derive from a female donor in good health, serving as a healthy control.

The gene calls are TRBV4-3 and TRBJ1-1; the D is unclear. In germline, CDR1 is LGHNA, CDR2 YSLEER. V was pared by 0 bases and J by 0 bases, with 8 bases between. This CDR3 has 15 amino acids. The CDR3 loop is CASSQDNPLNTEAFF. The CDR3 DNA sequence: TGCGCCAGCAGCCAAGATAACCCCCTGAACACTGAAGCTTTCTTT.

The rearrangement links TRBV27 to TRBJ1-5, with D perhaps TRBD1 (5 bases). CDR1 and CDR2 from the germline V gene are MNHEY and SMNVEV (reference sequence). The germline V and J ends were trimmed by 5 bases and 5 bases, with 10 bases remaining between them. This CDR3 spans 13 amino acids. The CDR3 region has the DNA TGTGCCAGCAGTGAGAAGACAGATCAGCCCCAGCATTTT. This codes for CASSEKTDQPQHF.

The chain recombines TRBV7-2 with TRBJ2-3; D uncertain. Germline V lookup: CDR1 SGHTA, CDR2 FQGNSA. Trimming took off 3 bases at V and 5 bases at J, with 12 bases between the two ends. This CDR3 has 14 amino acids. The CDR3 DNA reads as TGTGCCAGCAGCTTTTCGGCGGTAGAAGATACGCAGTATTTT. Protein sequence: CASSFSAVEDTQYF. Drawing the rest from reference TRBV7-2 and TRBJ2-3, the complete variable domain is GAGVSQSPSNKVTEKGKDVELRCDPISGHTALYWYRQSLGQGLEFLIYFQGNSAPDKSGLPSDRFSAERTGGSVSTLTIQRTQQEDSAVYLCASSFSAVEDTQYFGPGTRLTVL.

The chain uses TRBV9 and TRBJ2-3; 8 bases line up with TRBD1. Per germline, CDR1 SGDLS and CDR2 YYNGEE. The V and J ends lost 4 bases and 5 bases, in that order; junction bases with no gene match: 9. CDR3 size: 15 residues. The CDR3 reads CASSHRTGLEDTQYF. Written as DNA, the CDR3 is TGTGCCAGCAGCCACCGGACAGGGTTGGAAGATACGCAGTATTTT.

This clonotype was counted many times. CDR3 sequence: CASSARPYGYTF. The CDR3 DNA is TGTGCCAGCAGTGCACGCCCCTATGGCTACACCTTC. The chain is built from TRBV12-3 or TRBV12-4 and TRBJ1-2; the D is unclear. The CDR3 runs 12 residues. Trimming pared 5 bases from V and 4 bases from J, leaving 8 bases between.

In its sample, this clonotype was seen many times. Its ends do not fully match the called genes, so a read error is possible. This chain joins TRBV5-1 and TRBJ1-2; D uncertain. CDR1 is SGHRS and CDR2 is YFSETQ in the germline V gene. CDR3 size: 13 residues. The CDR3 sequence: CASSLDPNYGYTF. The CDR3 region has the DNA TGTGCCAGCAGTCTTGATCCTAACTATGGCTACACCTTC. The full variable domain, its missing parts supplied by reference TRBV5-1 and TRBJ1-2, is KAGVTQTPRYLIKTRGQQVTLSCSPISGHRSVSWYQQTPGQGLQFLFEYFSETQRNKGNFPGRFSGRQFSNSRSEMNVSTLELGDSALYLCASSLDPNYGYTFGSGTRLTVV.

This clonotype was detected only a few times. V usage is TRBV20-1 and J usage is TRBJ1-3; D is uncertain. With 2 bases removed from V and 4 bases from J, the gap between germline ends came to 12 bases. From germline, CDR1 is DFQATT and CDR2 SNEGSKA (reference sequence). The length of the CDR3 is 14 residues. The CDR3 nucleotides are TGCAGTGCTAGACTCCCCCCCGTAGGAAACACCATATATTTT. The encoded protein is CSARLPPVGNTIYF.

V and J are TRBV9 and TRBJ1-2, with a possible D match to TRBD1 (5 bases). The V gene's germline CDR1 is SGDLS and CDR2 YYNGEE. CDR3 size: 15 residues. The germline V and J ends were trimmed by 3 bases and 3 bases, with 15 bases remaining between them. The CDR3 DNA sequence: TGTGCCAGCAGCGGGGGACCCCAGGGCCACTATGGCTACACCTTC. It is translated as CASSGGPQGHYGYTF. The whole variable domain, filled in from reference TRBV9 and TRBJ1-2, reads DSGVTQTPKHLITATGQRVTLRCSPRSGDLSVYWYQQSLDQGLQFLIQYYNGEERAKGNILERFSAQQFPDLHSELNLSSLELGDSALYFCASSGGPQGHYGYTFGSGTRLTVV.

This clonotype was seen a handful of times. The genes are TRBV20-1 and TRBJ1-2; 7 nucleotides align to TRBD1. Germline assignment: CDR1 DFQATT and CDR2 SNEGSKA (reference sequence). This CDR3 has 14 residues. The J segment lost 6 bases and the V segment lost 6 bases, leaving 13 bases of the junction unmatched. DNA of the CDR3: TGCAGTGCCATAACGGGGGACAGTGGCGATGGCTACACCTTC. As protein: CSAITGDSGDGYTF.

This chain uses TRBV30 with TRBJ2-6; maybe TRBD1 (5 bases). Germline CDR1 GTSNPN, CDR2 SVGIG (reference sequence). The CDR3 has 17 amino acids. The germline V and J ends were trimmed by 5 bases and 2 bases, with 19 bases remaining between them. CDR3 DNA: TGTGCCTGGGGCTGGGCAGGGTTGGCCGCTGGGGCCAACGTCCTGACTTTC. This encodes CAWGWAGLAAGANVLTF.

For this clonotype: This may come from a read error, since a much larger clone is one base off. This sequence joins TRBV7-2 and TRBJ2-1, with TRBD1 matching over 12 bases. Per germline, CDR1 SGHTA and CDR2 FQGNSA. The CDR3 is 15 amino acids. The CDR3 spells CACSLAGQGANEQFF. In DNA, the CDR3 is TGTGCCTGCAGCTTAGCGGGACAGGGGGCGAATGAGCAGTTCTTC.

This clonotype was detected ten times or more. This chain connects TRBV10-2 to TRBJ2-1; 10 bases fit TRBD2. Germline V gene sequence: CDR1 WSHSY, CDR2 SAAADI. V lost 6 bases, J lost 8 bases, and 7 bases stayed unmatched. CDR3 length: 14 residues. The CDR3 here is CASRLAGYGDEQFF. The DNA of the CDR3 is TGCGCCAGCAGACTAGCGGGATACGGTGATGAGCAGTTCTTC.

J is TRBJ2-1 and V is TRBV7-3, with 10 bases matching TRBD2. Per the germline V gene, CDR1 is SGHTA and CDR2 is FQGTGA. This CDR3 is built from 14 residues. V was pared by 6 bases and J by 9 bases, with 8 bases of the junction left unmatched. CDR3 bases: TGTGCCAGCAGTTTCCTAGCGGGGGCAAGTGAGCAGTTCTTC. Amino acids: CASSFLAGASEQFF.

This clonotype was detected ten times or more. The gene calls are TRBV5-1 and TRBJ2-7; D might be TRBD2 (6 bases). Trimming took 7 bases from V and 0 from J, leaving 14 bases between them. The germline gives CDR1 SGHRS, CDR2 YFSETQ. CDR3 length: 14 residues. CDR3 nucleotides: TGCGCCAGCCGGGTTAGCGGAAGCTCCTACGAGCAGTACTTC. It codes for CASRVSGSSYEQYF.

This clonotype has ten or more counts. The genes are TRBV5-1 and TRBJ2-1, with 7 bases aligning to TRBD2. J gave up 8 bases and V 0 bases, and 8 bases lay outside the gene matches. Per the germline V gene, CDR1 is SGHRS and CDR2 is YFSETQ. The CDR3 is made up of 15 amino acids. As DNA, the CDR3 is TGCGCCAGCAGCTTGGCCACGACTAGCTTCGATGAGCAGTTCTTC. It codes for CASSLATTSFDEQFF.

This chain uses TRBV6-5 with TRBJ1-2; 10 nucleotides agree with TRBD1. V was pared by 8 bases and J by 3 bases, with 18 bases of the junction left unmatched. The CDR3 is 18 amino acids. CDR1 is MNHEY and CDR2 is SVGAGI in the germline V gene. CDR3 bases: TGTGCCAGCGGACAGACCGGGACAGGGGCCGGAAGGGACTATGGCTACACCTTC. It specifies CASGQTGTGAGRDYGYTF.

This chain joins TRBV5-1 and TRBJ2-3, with D uncertain. Per germline, CDR1 SGHRS and CDR2 YFSETQ. The length of the CDR3 is 14 residues. Trimming pared 4 bases from V and 0 bases from J, leaving 9 bases between. Here the CDR3 reads CASSEGFSTDTQYF. For the CDR3, the DNA is TGCGCCAGCAGCGAAGGGTTTAGCACAGATACGCAGTATTTT.

The rearrangement joins TRBV2 to TRBJ1-5; maybe TRBD1 (5 bases). This CDR3 is 12 amino acids long. Trimming left V 8 bases short and J 4 bases short, with 9 bases between. Germline V gene lookup returns CDR1 SNHLY and CDR2 FYNNEI. CDR3 protein: CASGDENQPQHF. CDR3 coding DNA: TGTGCCAGCGGGGACGAAAATCAGCCCCAGCATTTT.